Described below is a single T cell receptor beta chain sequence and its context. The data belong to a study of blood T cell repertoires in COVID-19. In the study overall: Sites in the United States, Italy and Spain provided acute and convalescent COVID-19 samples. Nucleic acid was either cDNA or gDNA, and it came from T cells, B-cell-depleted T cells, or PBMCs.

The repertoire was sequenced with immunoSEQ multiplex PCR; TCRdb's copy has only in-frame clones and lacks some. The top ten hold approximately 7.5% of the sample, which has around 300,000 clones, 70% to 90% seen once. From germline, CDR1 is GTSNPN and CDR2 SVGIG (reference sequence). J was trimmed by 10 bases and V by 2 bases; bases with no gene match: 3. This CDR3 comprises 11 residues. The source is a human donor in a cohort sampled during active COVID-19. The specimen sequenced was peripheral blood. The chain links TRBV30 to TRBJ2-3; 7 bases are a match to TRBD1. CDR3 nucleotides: TGTGCCTGGAGTCCGGGACAGCCGCAGTATTTT. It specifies CAWSPGQPQYF.